These 29 T cell receptor beta chains originate from one sample sequenced in a study of shared clonotypes between healthy human individuals. Repertoires were generated with immunoSEQ multiplex PCR, while TCRdb's copy carries only in-frame clones and drops some. Of about a million clones listed, 65% to 80% are singletons. Sequenced sample: memory CD4+ T cells sorted from blood. This sample's subset: CD45RA-negative fraction. These receptors were collected from a man aged 18 to 35 in good health.

The CDR3 loop is CASSAQPRNPNTEAFF. CDR3 coding DNA: TGCGCCAGCAGCGCCCAACCCAGAAACCCGAACACTGAAGCTTTCTTT. The chain recombines TRBV5-1 with TRBJ1-1; D gene uncertain. V was trimmed by 4 bases and J by 1 base, leaving 17 bases between them. CDR1 SGHRS and CDR2 YFSETQ come from the germline V gene. This CDR3 has 16 amino acids.

V is TRBV4-2 and J is TRBJ1-5; D might be TRBD1 (5 bases). The CDR3 spans 16 residues. V was cut by 4 bases and J by 3 bases, with 16 bases left in between. CDR1 and CDR2 from the germline V gene are LGHNA and YNFKEQ. The DNA for the CDR3 is TGTGCCAGCAGCCCTATCGACAGATCTGACAATCAGCCCCAGCATTTT. As protein: CASSPIDRSDNQPQHF.

The rearrangement uses TRBV6-1 and TRBJ1-5, with D uncertain. Looked up from germline, CDR1 is MNHNS and CDR2 is SASEGT. Trimming took 3 bases from V and 2 from J, leaving 8 bases between them. This CDR3 region has 14 residues. CDR3 nucleotides: TGTGCCAGCAGTGACAATAGGGGCAATCAGCCCCAGCATTTT. Amino acids: CASSDNRGNQPQHF.

The genes are TRBV6-5 and TRBJ2-7; D tentatively fits TRBD1 or TRBD2 (5 bases each). Looked up from germline, CDR1 is MNHEY and CDR2 is SVGAGI. Trimming removed 2 bases at V and 6 bases at J, with 17 bases between. The CDR3 has 15 residues. CDR3 sequence reads: CASSYGSGRLGEQYF. CDR3 in DNA: TGTGCCAGCAGTTACGGGTCGGGACGGCTCGGCGAGCAGTACTTC.

The chain uses TRBV7-6 and TRBJ2-1, with 7 bases that match TRBD2. Germline V gene data show CDR1 as SGHVS and CDR2 as FNYEAQ. Trimming at V came to 7 bases and at J to 8 bases, leaving 8 bases not matched to a gene. The CDR3 has 13 residues. The CDR3 protein is CASTSGRGDEQFF. The CDR3 DNA sequence: TGTGCCAGCACTAGCGGTCGTGGTGATGAGCAGTTCTTC. Filled out from reference TRBV7-6 and TRBJ2-1, the complete variable domain reads GAGVSQSPRYKVTKRGQDVALRCDPISGHVSLYWYRQALGQGPEFLTYFNYEAQQDKSGLPNDRFSAERPEGSISTLTIQRTEQRDSAMYRCASTSGRGDEQFFGPGTRLTVL.

The rearrangement uses TRBV19 and TRBJ2-2, with 7 positions matching TRBD1. CDR1 and CDR2 from the germline V gene are LNHDA and SQIVND (reference sequence). This CDR3 has 14 residues. Trimming removed 8 bases from V and 4 bases from J; junction bases left unmatched: 7. The CDR3 loop is CASGMQGVTGELFF. CDR3 sequence (DNA): TGTGCCAGTGGAATGCAGGGGGTCACCGGGGAGCTGTTTTTT.

The CDR3 DNA follows: TGCGCCAGCAGCTCGGGACTAGCGGGGAACGGGGAGCTGTTTTTT. This sequence encodes CASSSGLAGNGELFF. The rearrangement uses TRBV5-1 and TRBJ2-2, with TRBD2 matching 13 bases. The CDR3 consists of 15 residues. The V gene's germline CDR1 is SGHRS and CDR2 YFSETQ. Trimming cost V 3 bases and J 7 bases; bases outside gene matches: 3.

The chain employs TRBV19 and TRBJ2-3, with 9 bases fitting TRBD2. The CDR3 is 16 amino acids. Germline CDR1 reads LNHDA; CDR2 reads SQIVND (reference sequence). The ends lost 3 bases at V and 2 bases at J; junction bases unmatched: 6. The DNA of the CDR3 is TGTGCCAGTAGTATGCGGGGCGGGAGGGCCACAGATACGCAGTATTTT. Protein product: CASSMRGGRATDTQYF. The entire variable domain, with the rest obtained from reference TRBV19 and TRBJ2-3, is as follows: DGGITQSPKYLFRKEGQNVTLSCEQNLNHDAMYWYRQDPGQGLRLIYYSQIVNDFQKGDIAEGYSVSREKKESFPLTVTSAQKNPTAFYLCASSMRGGRATDTQYFGPGTRLTVL.

The J gene is TRBJ2-7, the V gene TRBV7-2; 9 positions match TRBD1. The junction had 10 bases not matched to a gene; V was cut back by 5 bases and J by 5 bases. The CDR3 covers 15 residues. Germline loops: CDR1 SGHTA, CDR2 FQGNSA. The CDR3 nucleotides read TGTGCCAGCAGCCCCGGTCCCGGGACAGGGAACGAGCAGTACTTC. Protein product: CASSPGPGTGNEQYF.

V usage is TRBV2 and J usage is TRBJ2-1, with TRBD2 matching over 8 bases. Germline CDR1 SNHLY, CDR2 FYNNEI. The ends lost 8 bases at V and 10 bases at J; junction bases unmatched: 13. This CDR3 is built from 14 residues. CDR3 protein: CASSTQRGHIEQFF. The DNA of the CDR3 is TGTGCCAGCTCCACACAGCGGGGGCACATCGAGCAGTTCTTC.

The rearrangement uses TRBV2 and TRBJ1-2; the D gene is possibly TRBD1 (5 bases). CDR3 size: 14 residues. Trimming took 5 bases from V and 4 from J, leaving 14 bases between them. The germline V gene has CDR1 SNHLY and CDR2 FYNNEI. The CDR3 protein is CASSRGEMAYGYTF. CDR3 bases: TGTGCCAGCAGTCGAGGGGAAATGGCCTATGGCTACACCTTC.

The chain employs TRBV5-7 and TRBJ2-3; D not resolved. Being an ORF, TRBV5-7 has a function that is uncertain. The CDR3 runs to 13 residues. V shed 3 bases and J shed 10 bases, with 15 bases lying between them. CDR3 nucleotide sequence: TGTGCCAGCAGCTGGAATAGGGCGCCCCCGCAGTATTTT. It translates to CASSWNRAPPQYF.

The chain couples TRBV4-1 to TRBJ2-5; D gene uncertain. The CDR3 extends over 15 amino acids. With 4 bases removed from V and 2 bases from J, the gap between germline ends came to 14 bases. Per the germline V gene, CDR1 is MGHRA and CDR2 is YSYEKL. CDR3 coding DNA: TGCGCCAGCAGCCCCCGGACGGTGGATCAAGAGACCCAGTACTTC. Translation gives CASSPRTVDQETQYF.

This clone is a singleton in its sample. The rearrangement uses TRBV10-3 and TRBJ2-7; no definite D call. CDR1 is ENHRY, CDR2 SYGVKD, per germline. The CDR3 totals 12 residues. The V end lost 6 bases, the J end lost 4 bases, and 10 bases lay between the germline ends. In DNA, the CDR3 is TGTGCCATCAGCCTCTCCTCTTACGAGCAGTACTTC. Protein: CAISLSSYEQYF.

The chain is built from TRBV6-1 and TRBJ2-2; no firm D call. Looked up from germline, CDR1 is MNHNS and CDR2 is SASEGT. With 6 bases removed from V and 4 bases from J, the gap between germline ends came to 9 bases. This CDR3 has 13 amino acids. CDR3 region: CASRAVLTGELFF. DNA for the CDR3: TGTGCCAGCAGGGCCGTCCTCACCGGGGAGCTGTTTTTT.

This clone was detected only a few times. J is TRBJ2-7 and V is TRBV28; 9 bases match TRBD1. This CDR3 is 17 amino acids long. Germline trimming cut 6 bases from V and 3 bases from J; bases unmatched to any gene: 15. Germline assignment: CDR1 MDHEN and CDR2 SYDVKM. CDR3: CASRNSLWDRVVYEQYF. CDR3 bases: TGTGCCAGCAGAAATTCGTTATGGGACAGGGTAGTCTACGAGCAGTACTTC.

Many counts were recorded for this clone. The rearrangement uses TRBV29-1 and TRBJ1-2, with 9 nucleotides matching TRBD1. The V gene end was trimmed by 6 bases and the J gene end by 3 bases; junction bases not matched to a gene: 5. The CDR3 covers 13 residues. Germline assignment: CDR1 SQVTM and CDR2 ANQGSEA. As DNA, the CDR3 is TGCAGCGTCGACAGGGGGTCGGACTATGGCTACACCTTC. This sequence encodes CSVDRGSDYGYTF.

The CDR3 loop is CASSLASGGNEKLFF. In nucleotides, the CDR3 is TGTGCCAGCAGCTTAGCGTCCGGCGGTAATGAAAAACTGTTTTTT. J is TRBJ1-4 and V is TRBV7-9; D gene uncertain. Trimming took 0 bases from V and 4 from J, leaving 9 bases between them. CDR3 size: 15 residues. Germline V gene lookup returns CDR1 SEHNR and CDR2 FQNEAQ (reference sequence).

V gene TRBV5-1 combines with J gene TRBJ2-1; weak D call: TRBD2 (5 bases). The CDR3 is made up of 15 amino acids. Trimming removed 3 bases from V and 2 bases from J, with 12 bases in between. CDR1 is SGHRS and CDR2 is YFSETQ in the germline V gene. The CDR3 sequence: CASSSTSSPYNEQFF. The CDR3 DNA sequence: TGCGCCAGCAGCTCTACTAGTAGCCCCTACAATGAGCAGTTCTTC.

Regarding this clone: A single base separates this from a much larger clone, so it may be a read error. The identical CDR3 is also encoded by other nucleotide sequences in the sample. The chain joins TRBV7-9 to TRBJ2-3; 7 bases are shared with TRBD1. This CDR3 comprises 14 residues. V gave up 1 base and J gave up 3 bases; unmatched junction bases: 1. Looked up from germline, CDR1 is SEHNR and CDR2 is FQNEAQ (reference sequence). The CDR3 region is CASSLDRGTDTQYF. CDR3 DNA sequence: TGTGCCAGCAGCTTAGACAGGGGTACAGATACGCAGTATTTT.

The chain carries TRBV18 and TRBJ2-1; 7 nucleotides align to TRBD2. The CDR3 extends over 16 amino acids. Looked up from germline, CDR1 is KGHSH and CDR2 is LQKENI. With 3 bases clipped from V and 6 bases from J, the junction kept 11 bases outside the gene matches. Here the CDR3 reads CASSPPLAGDRNEQFF. CDR3 in DNA: TGTGCCAGCTCACCTCCCCTGGCGGGGGATCGCAATGAGCAGTTCTTC.

There are a few counts of this clone. This chain joins TRBV5-8 and TRBJ2-4, with a weak D call TRBD1 (6 bases). This CDR3 has 14 residues. Trimming shortened V by 3 bases and J by 5 bases, and 12 bases separated the two germline ends. The germline V gene has CDR1 SGHTS and CDR2 YDEGEE. The CDR3 loop is CASSWGDRQNIQYF. The CDR3 bases are TGTGCCAGCAGCTGGGGTGACAGGCAAAACATTCAGTACTTC. Using reference TRBV5-8 and TRBJ2-4 for the parts outside the CDR3, the full variable domain is EAGVTQSPTHLIKTRGQQATLRCSPISGHTSVYWYQQALGLGLQFLLWYDEGEERNRGNFPPRFSGRQFPNYSSELNVNALELEDSALYLCASSWGDRQNIQYFGAGTRLSVL.

This chain uses TRBV30 with TRBJ2-7; 13 bases agree with TRBD2. CDR1 and CDR2 (germline): GTSNPN, SVGIG (reference sequence). V dropped 2 bases and J dropped 2; count of bases not matched to a gene: 3. CDR3 length: 15 residues. The CDR3 sequence is CAWSSGTSGAYEQYF. The DNA for the CDR3 is TGTGCCTGGAGTTCCGGGACTAGCGGGGCCTACGAGCAGTACTTC.

This chain uses TRBV11-3 with TRBJ2-2; 11 bases agree with TRBD2. This CDR3 spans 18 amino acids. The V gene end was trimmed by 5 bases and the J gene end by 4 bases; junction bases not matched to a gene: 12. Germline V lookup: CDR1 SGHNT, CDR2 YENEEA. The CDR3 coding sequence is TGTGCCAGCAGCCCCGGGGGCCCGGGACTAGCGGCCACCGGGGAGCTGTTTTTT. The encoded protein is CASSPGGPGLAATGELFF. Full variable domain (remainder filled in from reference TRBV11-3 and TRBJ2-2): EAGVVQSPRYKIIEKKQPVAFWCNPISGHNTLYWYLQNLGQGPELLIRYENEEAVDDSQLPKDRFSAERLKGVDSTLKIQPAELGDSAVYLCASSPGGPGLAATGELFFGEGSRLTVL.

This clone was picked up one time. The genes are TRBV11-3 and TRBJ2-1; 8 bases map to TRBD2. Germline V CDR1 and CDR2: SGHNT, YENEEA. V shed 4 bases and J 8 bases; nucleotides not matched to a gene: 7. CDR3 size: 14 residues. The CDR3 DNA reads TGTGCCAGCAGCTCCGGGACTAGGGTCGATGAGCAGTTCTTC. As protein: CASSSGTRVDEQFF. The variable domain in full, with the rest retrieved from reference TRBV11-3 and TRBJ2-1, is EAGVVQSPRYKIIEKKQPVAFWCNPISGHNTLYWYLQNLGQGPELLIRYENEEAVDDSQLPKDRFSAERLKGVDSTLKIQPAELGDSAVYLCASSSGTRVDEQFFGPGTRLTVL.

The chain couples TRBV15 to TRBJ2-3, with 8 bases fitting TRBD1. V lost 0 bases to trimming and J lost 7 bases; unmatched junction nucleotides: 6. This CDR3 region has 15 residues. CDR1 LNHNV and CDR2 YYDKDF come from the germline V gene (reference sequence). CDR3 DNA sequence: TGTGCCACCAGCAGAGATAAGGGACAGGCATATACGCAGTATTTT. This translates into CATSRDKGQAYTQYF.

This chain connects TRBV10-3 to TRBJ1-2; possible D gene TRBD1, 5 bases. Germline V gene lookup returns CDR1 ENHRY and CDR2 SYGVKD. The CDR3 contains 16 residues. V shed 4 bases and J shed 1 base, with 16 bases lying between them. The CDR3 nucleotides are TGTGCCATCAGTGGCAAGTCAGGGAGCGGTAACTATGGCTACACCTTC. Translated, it gives CAISGKSGSGNYGYTF.

On this clone itself: The same CDR3 also results from other DNA sequences found in this sample. The chain combines TRBV2 with TRBJ1-5; D gene uncertain. The CDR3 runs to 13 residues. The V end lost 6 bases, the J end lost 4 bases, and 10 bases lay between the germline ends. Germline CDR1 SNHLY, CDR2 FYNNEI. For the CDR3, the DNA is TGTGCCAGCAGCAGAAGCCCGAATCAGCCCCAGCATTTT. Amino acids: CASSRSPNQPQHF.

This clone showed up just a few times. The same CDR3 is also encoded by other DNA sequences in this sample. The J gene is TRBJ1-6, the V gene TRBV9; possible D gene TRBD1, 5 bases. Per the germline V gene, CDR1 is SGDLS and CDR2 is YYNGEE. The V gene lost 0 bases and the J gene lost 9 bases, with 10 bases spanning the gap. The CDR3 length is 14 residues. This CDR3 is CASSVAQARSPLHF. CDR3 DNA: TGTGCCAGCAGCGTAGCACAGGCCCGTTCACCCCTCCACTTT.